Given below is one T cell receptor (beta chain) in context. Its antigen remains unidentified. Base qualities are not provided; no much larger clone lies one nucleotide away. In Seattle, one collaborating source enrolled patients while the infection was active and tracked those patients longitudinally over the course of disease. Each collaborating institution followed its own protocols to collect whole blood in K2EDTA tubes. For TCRbeta analysis, collaborator samples were shipped as frozen whole blood, as isolated PBMCs, or as DNA extracted from either sample type. The sample originates from a study of blood T cell repertoires in COVID-19 (dated by TCRdb to the early 2020s). For the wider study: The collaborator samples originated in the United States, Italy and Spain and spanned the acute and convalescent phases of COVID-19. The material from the prospective study consisted of cDNA or gDNA derived from T cells, B-cell-depleted T cells, or PBMCs. Where HLA class I and class II types were available, the types were taken from metadata supplied by the sample provider, not from assay-based typing. The repertoires were released in a freely available public database meant as a resource for research on the immune response to SARS-CoV-2. Sample metadata almost always included a de-identified subject ID, COVID-19 status, age in years and sex. The dataset comprised deeply sampled blood TCRbeta repertoires from subjects exposed to, actively infected with, or recovered from COVID-19. Samples came from the ongoing ImmuneRACE study (first 160 participants) plus 1,254 subjects from 6 global collaborators. Beyond this particular receptor, the publication reports: The quantity of clinical and demographic metadata differed by source and by participant and was supplied without curation.

From a lookup of the germline V gene (reference sequence), CDR1 and CDR2 are SEHNR and FQNEAQ. The CDR3 runs 15 residues from the cysteine to the phenylalanine. Of the read, only the CDR3 DNA is kept; its 45 bases are in frame from base 1. Trimming accounts for 5 bases at V and 8 bases at J, while the number of junction bases matched to no gene is 12. The immunoSEQ Assay, a bias-controlled multiplex PCR, was used to amplify TCRbeta CDR3 regions from genomic DNA. The paper's data handling went like this. The number of nucleated cells in each sample was estimated from the amplification of reference gene primers within the assay. To quantify the absolute abundance of each unique TCRbeta CDR3 rearrangement, sequence reads were collapsed and filtered. For each sample, productive Simpson clonality was calculated as the square root of Simpson's diversity index over productive rearrangements. This immuneACCESS table, as held by TCRdb, lists in-frame sequences with V and J called but not all clones. Of the missing ones, under half trace to an unresolved V gene in checked studies; the others have no known cause. Clonal size and the V and J genes are those of that table, whereas D and trimming came from the DNA. This sample lists a few hundred thousand clones; around 84% were detected once. The ten top clones hold 10% to 13% of the sample.

The sequence came from a woman older than 75 with COVID-19, enrolled during active disease. In this chain, TRBV7-9 is recombined with TRBJ2-1; TRBD1 agrees with 7 junctional bases. The sample taken for sequencing was peripheral blood. The nucleotides are TGTGCCAGCAGCAGATACCCGGGACAGATATATGAGCAGTTCTTC. It encodes CASSRYPGQIYEQFF.